This T cell receptor (beta chain) comes out of a study of post-analysis software for immune sequencing data. Study-wide points: Higher frequency in patients than in controls was seen for five TRBV segments, with TRBV5-6, TRBV5-1 and TRBV20-1 among them.

TCR beta cDNA libraries included unique molecular identifiers. Out of roughly 0.95 to 10 million T cells, a few hundred thousand cDNA molecules were generated. MiXCR, run by TCRdb on the PCR reads, gives a single entry per CDR3 protein. The table shows roughly 800,000 distinct CDR3 sequences, with approximately 53% occurring only once. On this clonotype: Its target is unknown.

CDR1 and CDR2 from the germline V gene are DFQATT and SNEGSKA (reference sequence). CDR3 length: 15 amino acids. V lost 6 bases and J lost 3; bases outside the gene matches: 6. Sequencing used blood. This TCR came from a girl under 18 with multiple sclerosis. The chain is built from TRBV20-1 and TRBJ2-1, with 12 bases identical to TRBD2. CDR3 DNA: TGCAGTGCCCCAGGACTAGCGGGGTACTACAATGAGCAGTTCTTC. This gives the protein CSAPGLAGYYNEQFF.